The 14 T cell receptor beta chains presented below share a single source sample, sequenced in a study of early T cells in non-severe SARS-CoV-2 infection. TCRdb itself ran the 5' RACE reads through MiXCR, one entry per CDR3 protein. The repertoire holds about 66,000 distinct CDR3 sequences, with 18% as singletons. Sequences were derived from whole blood, sampled at baseline. The receptors originated from an adult who was a healthcare worker with PCR-confirmed SARS-CoV-2 infection or an uninfected control (not recorded which).

This clonotype has only a few counts. This sequence joins TRBV2 and TRBJ2-6; TRBD1 is a possible D gene (6 bases). The V gene lost 8 bases and the J gene lost 1 base, with 9 bases spanning the gap. The CDR3 spans 14 residues. Germline V gene lookup returns CDR1 SNHLY and CDR2 FYNNEI. DNA for the CDR3: TGTGCCAGCCGAGGGGGATCTGGGGCCAACGTCCTGACTTTC. Translated: CASRGGSGANVLTF.

This clonotype has only a few counts. The chain uses TRBV10-1 and TRBJ1-1; no clear D gene. This CDR3 spans 13 amino acids. Germline lookup yields CDR1 WNHNN and CDR2 SYGVQD (reference sequence). V was pared by 6 bases and J by 3 bases, with 11 bases between. DNA for the CDR3: TGCGCCAGCAGCCCCTCGGCAGACACTGAAGCTTTCTTT. Protein sequence: CASSPSADTEAFF.

This clonotype showed up just a few times. The chain combines TRBV6-1 with TRBJ2-4; the D is unclear. The CDR3 spans 14 residues. The V gene lost 2 bases and the J gene lost 0 bases, with 5 bases spanning the gap. The V gene's germline CDR1 is MNHNS and CDR2 SASEGT. The chain's CDR3 is CASSEQLAKNIQYF. The CDR3 coding sequence is TGTGCCAGCAGTGAACAGTTAGCCAAAAACATTCAGTACTTC.

This clonotype was observed a few times. The chain links TRBV9 to TRBJ2-3, with 10 bases that match TRBD1. This CDR3 region has 14 residues. V lost 2 bases to trimming and J lost 3 bases; unmatched junction nucleotides: 0. The germline gives CDR1 SGDLS, CDR2 YYNGEE. The CDR3 sequence: CASSVGQGTDTQYF. The CDR3 DNA reads as TGTGCCAGCAGCGTGGGACAGGGGACAGATACGCAGTATTTT.

The chain carries TRBV24-1 and TRBJ2-1; D not resolved. The germline V and J ends were trimmed by 4 bases and 11 bases, with 14 bases remaining between them. CDR1 KGHDR and CDR2 SFDVKD come from the germline V gene. This CDR3 has 13 residues. This chain's CDR3 is CATSDSYISKQFF. As DNA, the CDR3 is TGTGCCACCAGTGACTCCTACATCTCCAAGCAGTTCTTC.

The rearrangement joins TRBV11-2 to TRBJ1-6, with D hard to call. This CDR3 contains 13 residues. CDR1 and CDR2 from the germline V gene are SGHAT and FQNNGV. V lost 3 bases and J 7 bases, leaving 7 bases between the germline ends. DNA of the CDR3: TGTGCCAGCAGCTTGGGCTCAAATTCACCCCTCCACTTT. Encoded protein: CASSLGSNSPLHF.

The V and J genes are TRBV7-9 and TRBJ2-7, with D unclear. Trimming removed 2 bases from V and 2 bases from J, with 7 bases in between. This CDR3 has 13 amino acids. CDR1 and CDR2 from the germline V gene are SEHNR and FQNEAQ (reference sequence). The CDR3 region is CASSLTDTYEQYF. CDR3 sequence (DNA): TGTGCCAGCAGCTTAACAGACACCTACGAGCAGTACTTC. The full variable domain, rest sourced from reference TRBV7-9 and TRBJ2-7, is DTGVSQNPRHKITKRGQNVTFRCDPISEHNRLYWYRQTLGQGPEFLTYFQNEAQLEKSRLLSDRFSAERPKGSFSTLEIQRTEQGDSAMYLCASSLTDTYEQYFGPGTRLTVT.

This clonotype was seen more than once but under ten times. The CDR3 nucleotides read TGTGCCAGCAGCGTAGACCAGGGGGCGAAAGAGACCCAGTACTTC. Its translation is CASSVDQGAKETQYF. V is TRBV9 and J is TRBJ2-5; TRBD1 matches at 8 bases. The CDR3 contains 15 residues. CDR1 and CDR2 (germline): SGDLS, YYNGEE. The V and J ends lost 0 bases and 3 bases, in that order; junction bases with no gene match: 4.

The table lists this clonotype with a few counts. The chain links TRBV10-1 to TRBJ1-1; D not resolved. Trimming stripped 5 bases from V and 7 bases from J, with 14 bases between. Germline V gene lookup returns CDR1 WNHNN and CDR2 SYGVQD (reference sequence). The CDR3 is made up of 13 amino acids. In DNA form, the CDR3 reads TGCGCCAGCAGTCGAACTATGGGCGGTGAAGCTTTCTTT. Protein: CASSRTMGGEAFF.

This clonotype occurred a few times. The chain couples TRBV20-1 to TRBJ2-7; D gene uncertain. The CDR3 has 12 residues. Per germline, CDR1 DFQATT and CDR2 SNEGSKA (reference sequence). V lost 3 bases and J 2 bases, leaving 8 bases between the germline ends. CDR3 in amino acids: CSASRSAYEQYF. CDR3 nucleotides: TGCAGTGCTAGTCGAAGTGCCTACGAGCAGTACTTC.

Points on this clonotype: Germline and junction disagree at one end, which may indicate a read error. V usage is TRBV11-2 and J usage is TRBJ1-3; D not resolved. CDR3 length: 15 residues. From germline, CDR1 is SGHAT and CDR2 FQNNGV. The CDR3 loop reads CVSSLGLTSGNTIYF. CDR3 nucleotide sequence: TGTGTCAGCAGCCTCGGACTAACCTCTGGAAACACCATATATTTT.

This clonotype was counted only a few times. The chain combines TRBV27 with TRBJ1-3; D may be TRBD1 (6 bases). The germline V and J ends were trimmed by 5 bases and 3 bases, with 11 bases remaining between them. Germline CDR1 is MNHEY and CDR2 is SMNVEV (reference sequence). The CDR3 spans 14 residues. CDR3 bases: TGTGCCAGCAGTCCCCGCAGGGGTGGAAACACCATATATTTT. Translating gives CASSPRRGGNTIYF.

This clonotype was counted ten times or more. The chain couples TRBV7-9 to TRBJ2-3, with D uncertain. V lost 1 base and J 7 bases, leaving 12 bases between the germline ends. The CDR3 contains 14 residues. Germline V CDR1 and CDR2: SEHNR, FQNEAQ (reference sequence). The CDR3 reads CASSLVGSKNTQYF. The CDR3, as DNA: TGTGCCAGCAGCTTAGTTGGCTCGAAAAATACGCAGTATTTT. Looking up the rest from reference TRBV7-9 and TRBJ2-3 gives the full variable domain: DTGVSQNPRHKITKRGQNVTFRCDPISEHNRLYWYRQTLGQGPEFLTYFQNEAQLEKSRLLSDRFSAERPKGSFSTLEIQRTEQGDSAMYLCASSLVGSKNTQYFGPGTRLTVL.

This clonotype has more than one count but fewer than ten. The rearrangement links TRBV5-1 to TRBJ2-2; maybe TRBD2 (5 bases). The CDR3 length is 16 residues. V shed 4 bases and J shed 1 base, with 14 bases lying between them. Germline V gene sequence: CDR1 SGHRS, CDR2 YFSETQ. The CDR3 nucleotides read TGCGCCAGCAGCGGAAAACAGAGCGGGAACACCGGGGAGCTGTTTTTT. It yields the protein CASSGKQSGNTGELFF. Combining the CDR3 with reference TRBV5-1 and TRBJ2-2 gives the whole variable domain KAGVTQTPRYLIKTRGQQVTLSCSPISGHRSVSWYQQTPGQGLQFLFEYFSETQRNKGNFPGRFSGRQFSNSRSEMNVSTLELGDSALYLCASSGKQSGNTGELFFGEGSRLTVL.